This record looks at one TCR beta chain sequence and its context. This clone was seen only a few times. The antigen this receptor binds is unknown. No base quality information exists; no much larger clone differs at one position. These data originate in a study of cytomegalovirus exposure and HLA in healthy donors (dated by TCRdb to about 2017). About the study as a whole: An earlier analysis of about 560 of the donors reported over 250 Gb of sequence data and 90 million to 120 million unique TCR beta sequences obtained from roughly 180 million T cells. An earlier analysis of several hundred of the donors applied high-throughput TCR beta sequencing to assess whether each TCR beta V gene segment acted as functional or pseudogenic. The study combined high-throughput TCR immunosequencing, statistical association of individual TCRs with disease status, and machine learning to predict cytomegalovirus infection status. The study was designed to test whether signatures of past pathogen exposure could be identified by cataloging public T cell receptors. Class I and class II HLA loci were covered by the typing at four-digit resolution. All discovery cohort repertoires had been generated on a single sequencing platform. The later analysis used no new phenotypic data to find candidate immune exposures, relying instead on TCR beta sequences and their occurrence across donors. Roughly 5 DR-DQ haplotypes were handled as single units for association and clustering, since linkage in the cohort was strong. Genome-wide SNP genotypes for about 65% of the roughly 670 donors were used in a later genetic analysis, which treated that subset as a discovery cohort. Along with the approximately 650-subject first cohort, a separate validation cohort of 120 different subjects was used. Typing coverage varied by locus: roughly 620-640 donors for A, B, C, DRB1 and DQB1; around 560 for DQA1; over 600 for DPA1; 400 to 480 for DPB1. An early release covering roughly 640 HLA-typed donors comprised approximately 300 gigabases of sequencing data and tens of millions of unique TCR sequences. A later analysis re-analyzed previously published TCR beta repertoires from roughly 630 donors and added high-resolution HLA genotyping to study TCR occurrence patterns. The T cell repertoires of 670 or so subjects were profiled by immunosequencing and related to cytomegalovirus serostatus. Of the roughly 400 genotyped donors, 65% to 90% were placed in the genetic ancestry cluster associated with self-reported Caucasian donors. Across approximately 400 genotyped donors of the cohort, an average of roughly 250,000 unique TCR beta nucleotide sequences per donor were sequenced, and roughly 20% of those sequences were non-productive. Donor age, sex, ethnicity and CMV serostatus were collected together with the repertoire data.

The cohort consisted of 600 or so healthy bone marrow donors. At the time of sampling, all cohort members were nominally healthy, though unrecorded immune exposures were likely present. Of the approximately 670 cohort members, about 280 had positive CMV serostatus and about 330 had negative CMV serostatus, and CMV serostatus was not recorded for the donor. A peripheral blood sample was collected from each donor, and TCR beta sequencing was performed on peripheral blood mononuclear cells. Genomic DNA extraction from the blood cell samples was performed with the Qiagen DNeasy Blood Extraction Kit. Looking up the germline V gene yields CDR1 SNHLY and CDR2 FYNNEI. The CDR3 holds 16 amino acids from the cysteine to the phenylalanine. Only the CDR3 region is kept as DNA, spanning 48 bases read in frame from base 1. Between the V and J ends, shortened by 0 bases and 3 bases respectively, the junction contains 15 bases.

To prepare the library, the immunoSEQ multiplex PCR assay was applied. A mixture of 60 forward primers for TCR Vbeta segments and 13 reverse primers for TCR Jbeta segments was used in the multiplex PCR. The CDR3 region of rearranged TCR beta genes was amplified from genomic DNA by a multiplex PCR assay. Amplified TCR beta libraries were sequenced as 87-base-pair reads on the Illumina HiSeq System. For the original study's pipeline: Across the 640 or so repertoires, a later analysis counted tens of millions of unique TCR beta chains, around 11 million of which were shared by at least two donors. To remove PCR and sequencing errors, raw reads were error-corrected and collapsed into unique sequences using a nearest-neighbor algorithm that merged closely related sequences. V, D and J gene segments were assigned by aligning CDR3 sequences to IMGT reference sequences. For a sequence to be retained, a match of at least six nucleotides was required to both a V gene segment and a J gene segment. Rearrangements were called productive when the CDR3 lacked stop codons and stayed in frame with V and J; all others were non-productive. Following IMGT convention, CDR3 was defined as the stretch from the second conserved V-encoded cysteine up to the conserved J-encoded phenylalanine. Sequences without an unambiguous match to a single V gene segment were excluded from the earlier analysis of over 500 of the donors. In an earlier analysis of 587 of the donors, V segments were called functional above 56.7% productive rearrangements and were called segregating when the between-donor standard deviation exceeded 5%. A statistical classification framework was built for diagnosing cytomegalovirus status from the catalog of TCR beta chain sequences. In a later analysis, V and J genes were assigned by comparing TCR nucleotide sequences against IMGT/GENE-DB human TR gene sequences. Using the TCRdist pipeline, a later analysis assigned CDR3 sequences along with most-parsimonious VDJ recombination scenarios. A later analysis defined each TCR beta chain by its CDR3 amino acid sequence plus V-gene family, and excluded reads lacking a unique V-gene family. A later analysis removed 550 to 700 highly shared, low-generation-probability nucleotide sequences to deal with suspected cross-contamination and a sequencing artifact. In a later analysis, a clonal expansion index was calculated for each public chain from normalized within-repertoire ranks of inferred template counts. Generation probabilities in a later analysis came from a VDJ recombination model fitted to out-of-frame rearrangements, and those results were checked against IGoR. In a later analysis, TCR-TCR, TCR-HLA and TCR-CMV co-occurrence was scored with hypergeometric tests, and a repertoire-size bias correction was applied to TCR pairs. In a later analysis, false discovery rates were estimated by permuting HLA or CMV assignments 20 times. A later analysis grouped co-occurring TCRs with DBSCAN, adding TCRdist sequence similarity when clustering within HLA-allele-positive subsets. Repertoires with fewer than 30,000 or more than 120,000 public chains, plus five repertoires with anomalous nucleotide sharing, were excluded from co-occurrence clustering. Not all clones reach the TCRdb copy of this immuneACCESS table, which keeps in-frame sequences only. Checked studies attribute under half of the gap to unresolved V genes and leave the rest unexplained. V and J calls and clone size follow that table, whereas D and trimming were derived from the DNA. This sample is represented by more than 130,000 clones; around 72% of them were singletons. Of the sample, approximately 14% is held by the ten largest clones.

Paper-wide results and their limitations: In a later genetic analysis, a missense DCLRE1C variant was associated with V-gene and J-gene trimming of TCR beta chains, and the association was replicated in an independent cohort. In a later analysis, the rate of TCR association differed among HLA loci, with DRB1 alleles having the most associated TCRs and HLA-C alleles having the fewest. Three of the identified cytomegalovirus-associated TCR beta chains were confirmed in vitro to be specific for cytomegalovirus antigens. A further reported finding was that TCR beta sequences accurately predicted the HLA-A and HLA-B alleles for most subjects in the first cohort. The authors suggested that the approach could potentially be generalized to other disease states and immunological phenotypes. For the cohort, immune exposure information was limited to CMV serostatus. Because the 87-base-pair reads could not distinguish some IMGT-functional V segments, including TRBV6-2 and TRBV6-3, those segments were excluded. Broadly in line with IMGT annotations, most TCR beta V segments showed up in productive rearrangements about 90% or about 30% of the time in an earlier analysis of several hundred of the donors. Most TCR sequences were seen in very few donors, while some public TCRs were found in many individuals. A later analysis associated about 17,000 TCR beta sequences with specific HLA alleles at a false discovery rate of 0.05. This cohort had only TCR beta chains sequenced, and the lack of alpha or paired-chain data limited which features could be detected. In a later genetic analysis, fewer N-insertions in productive TCRs were reported among donors in an Asian-associated ancestry cluster than the approximately 630-donor mean. Linkage disequilibrium might explain the correlated functional status among segregating V segments, but an unknown experimental factor could not be excluded. A later analysis found that most CMV-associated TCR beta chains appeared HLA-restricted, with HLA associations seemingly driven largely by CMV exposure. Strong co-occurrence of HLA alleles, especially DR and DQ, made assigning TCR associations to individual alleles difficult. HLA typing was unavailable for some donors at each locus, so association tests used only the typed subset. A cluster of highly shared sequence variants was judged likely to represent a technical artifact of the sequencing pipeline. The classifier was reported to diagnose cytomegalovirus status with high specificity and sensitivity in both the original cohort and the validation cohort. The presence/absence analyses assumed that sequencing depth was roughly uniform across donors, and that assumption may not be true. In a later analysis, HLA-associated TCR beta chains showed more clonal expansion and lower generation probabilities than non-associated chains that were equally common. The earlier analysis of some 560 of the donors excluded seventeen rarely observed V segments, including chromosome 9 orphons, because counts were too low. Several of the top co-occurrence clusters appeared to be linked to parvovirus B19, influenza, CMV and Epstein-Barr virus, according to a later analysis. A total of 150 to 200 TCR beta chains were listed by the study as associated with cytomegalovirus.

The rearranged segments are TRBV2 and TRBJ2-7; 6 matching bases give a weak D call of TRBD2. This sequence was found in a human donor in good health. Material: PBMCs. The bases are TGTGCCAGCAGTGAAGCGGGGCGGGGAGATCACTACGAGCAGTACTTC. The encoded protein is CASSEAGRGDHYEQYF.